This is a list of T cell receptor beta chains from one sample in a study of response to subunit inactivated influenza vaccine. TCRdb used MiXCR to reprocess the RT-PCR reads, holding one entry per CDR3 protein. There are a few hundred thousand distinct CDR3 sequences in the sample; about 11% occur only once, and approximately 10% lies in the top ten. The same data also went into a second study, on T cells expressing NK-cell markers.

Sequencing was performed on PBMCs from blood, taken on the day of vaccination. The receptors derive from a man aged 45-60 years who received an inactivated influenza vaccine. Each CDR3 is given with its conserved first and last residue. The D gene is left open where the match is weak. Expanded clones get a size class; other rows say once, few or many, or leave the size out.

CDR3nt: TGTGCCAGCAGTTACCCGATCGGGGGGCCCACAGATACGCAGTATTTT; CDR3aa: CASSYPIGGPTDTQYF; j_gene: TRBJ2-3; abundance: NA; v_gene: TRBV6-2/TRBV6-3; d_gene: NA
CDR3nt: TGTGCCAGCGGGTGGACCAATGAGCAGTTCTTC; CDR3aa: CASGWTNEQFF; j_gene: TRBJ2-1; abundance: few; v_gene: TRBV9; d_gene: NA
CDR3nt: TGCGCCAGCAGCCAGCAGGAAGGGGCGAGGACTGAAGCTTTCTTT; CDR3aa: CASSQQEGARTEAFF; j_gene: TRBJ1-1; abundance: many; v_gene: TRBV5-1; d_gene: NA
CDR3nt: TGTGCCAGCACGGCGGGTGCCTACGAGCAGTACTTC; CDR3aa: CASTAGAYEQYF; j_gene: TRBJ2-7; abundance: few; v_gene: TRBV6-2/TRBV6-3; d_gene: NA
CDR3nt: TGTGCCAGCAGCTTGGAAGGCAGGGGGCGGAGCTATGGCTACACCTTC; CDR3aa: CASSLEGRGRSYGYTF; j_gene: TRBJ1-2; abundance: NA; v_gene: TRBV5-6; d_gene: TRBD1
CDR3nt: TGTGCCAGCAGGCTGGCCCCGGGGGAAGAGACCCAGTACTTC; CDR3aa: CASRLAPGEETQYF; j_gene: TRBJ2-5; abundance: NA; v_gene: TRBV12-3/TRBV12-4; d_gene: NA
CDR3nt: TGTGCCAGCAGCCCACATCCGGATACCTACGAGCAGTACTTC; CDR3aa: CASSPHPDTYEQYF; j_gene: TRBJ2-7; abundance: NA; v_gene: TRBV6-1; d_gene: NA
CDR3nt: TGCGCCAGCAGTTCTACCGGGACTAGCGGAACCCAAGAGACCCAGTACTTC; CDR3aa: CASSSTGTSGTQETQYF; j_gene: TRBJ2-5; abundance: few; v_gene: TRBV4-3; d_gene: TRBD2
CDR3nt: TGCAGTGCATGGACTAGCGGTAACACCGGGGAGCTGTTTTTT; CDR3aa: CSAWTSGNTGELFF; j_gene: TRBJ2-2; abundance: NA; v_gene: TRBV20-1; d_gene: TRBD2
CDR3nt: TGCGCCAGCAGCTTGGCCCGACAGGTAACAGGGAACACTGAAGCTTTCTTT; CDR3aa: CASSLARQVTGNTEAFF; j_gene: TRBJ1-1; abundance: NA; v_gene: TRBV5-1; d_gene: NA
CDR3nt: TGTGCCAGCAGGCAGAGTTGGGGCACCGGGGAGCTGTTTTTT; CDR3aa: CASRQSWGTGELFF; j_gene: TRBJ2-2; abundance: NA; v_gene: TRBV6-4; d_gene: NA
CDR3nt: TGTGCCAGCAGCCTCAGGGGAGGAGGGGTGAACACTGAAGCTTTCTTT; CDR3aa: CASSLRGGGVNTEAFF; j_gene: TRBJ1-1; abundance: NA; v_gene: TRBV7-9; d_gene: NA
CDR3nt: TGTGCCAGCAGTTATACCCGGGACAGGGGCTACAATGAGCAGTTCTTC; CDR3aa: CASSYTRDRGYNEQFF; j_gene: TRBJ2-1; abundance: many; v_gene: TRBV6-2/TRBV6-3; d_gene: TRBD1
CDR3nt: TGTGCCAGCAGCTCAGTCGGGAAACTGTTTTTT; CDR3aa: CASSSVGKLFF; j_gene: TRBJ1-4; abundance: NA; v_gene: TRBV7-9; d_gene: NA
CDR3nt: TGTGCCACCAGCAGAGGTCCTTCGAGGGGGGGCCCCGGTGGGGATACGCAGTATTTT; CDR3aa: CATSRGPSRGGPGGDTQYF; j_gene: TRBJ2-3; abundance: few; v_gene: TRBV15; d_gene: NA
CDR3nt: TGTGCCACCAGCATCGGGACAGGGGTCTTGCGTTTGGAGACCCAGTACTTC; CDR3aa: CATSIGTGVLRLETQYF; j_gene: TRBJ2-5; abundance: NA; v_gene: TRBV15; d_gene: TRBD1
CDR3nt: TGTGCCAGCAGTTTTGGTGGTGAGACCCAGTACTTC; CDR3aa: CASSFGGETQYF; j_gene: TRBJ2-5; abundance: many; v_gene: TRBV12-3/TRBV12-4; d_gene: NA
CDR3nt: TGTGCCAGCAGTTCGCCTAGCGGAGGGGGGGCAGATACGCAGTATTTT; CDR3aa: CASSSPSGGGADTQYF; j_gene: TRBJ2-3; abundance: few; v_gene: TRBV28; d_gene: NA
CDR3nt: TGTGCCAGCAGCTCCCTCGTCGGAAACTATGGCTACACCTTC; CDR3aa: CASSSLVGNYGYTF; j_gene: TRBJ1-2; abundance: few; v_gene: TRBV11-2; d_gene: NA
CDR3nt: TGTGCCAGCACTTCAGGGGTGAACTACGAGCAGTACTTC; CDR3aa: CASTSGVNYEQYF; j_gene: TRBJ2-7; abundance: many; v_gene: TRBV28; d_gene: NA
CDR3nt: TGTGCCAGCAGTACGGGGGATTTCCAAGAGACCCAGTACTTC; CDR3aa: CASSTGDFQETQYF; j_gene: TRBJ2-5; abundance: NA; v_gene: TRBV12-3/TRBV12-4; d_gene: NA
CDR3nt: TGTGCCAGCAGTTTTGCAGAAAACCAAGAGACCCAGTACTTC; CDR3aa: CASSFAENQETQYF; j_gene: TRBJ2-5; abundance: many; v_gene: TRBV12-3/TRBV12-4; d_gene: NA
CDR3nt: TGTGCCAGCAGTACTAGGGAGGCCTACAATGAGCAGTTCTTC; CDR3aa: CASSTREAYNEQFF; j_gene: TRBJ2-1; abundance: few; v_gene: TRBV9; d_gene: NA
CDR3nt: TGTGCCATCTCGCGGGGTTTTAGTACAGATACGCAGTATTTT; CDR3aa: CAISRGFSTDTQYF; j_gene: TRBJ2-3; abundance: few; v_gene: TRBV10-3; d_gene: NA
CDR3nt: TGCGCCAGCAGTGCCGGGTTTAGTGGCTACACCTTC; CDR3aa: CASSAGFSGYTF; j_gene: TRBJ1-2; abundance: few; v_gene: TRBV10-1; d_gene: NA
CDR3nt: TGTGCCAGCAGCTTAGACTCACTGGTCTCTGGGGCCAACGTCCTGACTTTC; CDR3aa: CASSLDSLVSGANVLTF; j_gene: TRBJ2-6; abundance: few; v_gene: TRBV7-8; d_gene: NA
CDR3nt: TGCAGTGCTAGCCAGGGGACATATAATTCACCCCTCCACTTT; CDR3aa: CSASQGTYNSPLHF; j_gene: TRBJ1-6; abundance: NA; v_gene: TRBV20-1; d_gene: NA
CDR3nt: TGCGCCAGCAGCTGGACAGGAAACACCGGGGAGCTGTTTTTT; CDR3aa: CASSWTGNTGELFF; j_gene: TRBJ2-2; abundance: NA; v_gene: TRBV5-1; d_gene: TRBD1
CDR3nt: TGTGCCACCAGTGACCCTCCGGGACTACACCACACCGGGGAGCTGTTTTTT; CDR3aa: CATSDPPGLHHTGELFF; j_gene: TRBJ2-2; abundance: NA; v_gene: TRBV24-1; d_gene: TRBD2
CDR3nt: TGTGCCATCAGTGACGCGACTAGCGGGGGTTACAATGAGCAGTTCTTC; CDR3aa: CAISDATSGGYNEQFF; j_gene: TRBJ2-1; abundance: NA; v_gene: TRBV10-3; d_gene: TRBD2
CDR3nt: TGTGCCAGCAGTGATCACCTGGGACACTCCTACGAGCAGTACTTC; CDR3aa: CASSDHLGHSYEQYF; j_gene: TRBJ2-7; abundance: NA; v_gene: TRBV25-1; d_gene: NA
CDR3nt: TGTGCCAGCAGTTTAAGCAGGTTTAGTGAAGCTTTCTTT; CDR3aa: CASSLSRFSEAFF; j_gene: TRBJ1-1; abundance: NA; v_gene: TRBV12-3/TRBV12-4; d_gene: NA
CDR3nt: TGTGCCAGCACCGGACAGACCGACACTGAAGCTTTCTTT; CDR3aa: CASTGQTDTEAFF; j_gene: TRBJ1-1; abundance: few; v_gene: TRBV12-3/TRBV12-4; d_gene: NA
CDR3nt: TGTGCCAGCAGTTTAGGGGGGTCCGTCGCGCCTTTCTTT; CDR3aa: CASSLGGSVAPFF; j_gene: TRBJ1-1; abundance: few; v_gene: TRBV12-3/TRBV12-4; d_gene: NA
CDR3nt: TGTGCCAGCAGCTTGGAACAGGGTCGGGTCGTCTTC; CDR3aa: CASSLEQGRVVF; j_gene: TRBJ2-7; abundance: NA; v_gene: TRBV5-6; d_gene: NA
CDR3nt: TGTGCCTCGGGACTAGCGGGGGGTCCTTCCTACAATGAGCAGTTCTTC; CDR3aa: CASGLAGGPSYNEQFF; j_gene: TRBJ2-1; abundance: few; v_gene: TRBV28; d_gene: TRBD2
CDR3nt: TGTGCCAGCAGTTACTCGGACAGGGGGCTACCCACCGGGGAGCTGTTTTTT; CDR3aa: CASSYSDRGLPTGELFF; j_gene: TRBJ2-2; abundance: few; v_gene: TRBV6-2/TRBV6-3; d_gene: TRBD1
CDR3nt: TGTGCCAGCAGCTCTGAGGTGGGGACCGAGTACGGGGAGCTGTTTTTT; CDR3aa: CASSSEVGTEYGELFF; j_gene: TRBJ2-2; abundance: NA; v_gene: TRBV7-9; d_gene: NA
CDR3nt: TGTGCCAGCAGTGACAATTTCGGGAATGAAGCTTTCTTT; CDR3aa: CASSDNFGNEAFF; j_gene: TRBJ1-1; abundance: few; v_gene: TRBV6-4; d_gene: NA
CDR3nt: TGTGCCAGCAGTCCATACGGGACAGACCAAGAGACCCAGTACTTC; CDR3aa: CASSPYGTDQETQYF; j_gene: TRBJ2-5; abundance: many; v_gene: TRBV12-3/TRBV12-4; d_gene: TRBD1
CDR3nt: TGCAGCGTTGCGGGAGACACAGATACGCAGTATTTT; CDR3aa: CSVAGDTDTQYF; j_gene: TRBJ2-3; abundance: few; v_gene: TRBV29-1; d_gene: NA
CDR3nt: TGTGCCAGCAAGTCCCAACAAGGCCTAAACACCGGGGAGCTGTTTTTT; CDR3aa: CASKSQQGLNTGELFF; j_gene: TRBJ2-2; abundance: few; v_gene: TRBV6-2/TRBV6-3; d_gene: NA